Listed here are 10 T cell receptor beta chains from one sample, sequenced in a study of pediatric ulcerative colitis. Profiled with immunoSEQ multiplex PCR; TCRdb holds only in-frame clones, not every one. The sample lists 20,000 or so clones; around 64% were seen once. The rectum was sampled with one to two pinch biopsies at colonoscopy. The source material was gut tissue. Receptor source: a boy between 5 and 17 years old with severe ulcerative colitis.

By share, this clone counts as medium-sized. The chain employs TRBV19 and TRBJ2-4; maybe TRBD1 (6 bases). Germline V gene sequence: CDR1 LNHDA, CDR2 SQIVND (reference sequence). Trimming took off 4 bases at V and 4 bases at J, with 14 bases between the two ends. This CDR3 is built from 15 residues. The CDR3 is CASSTSLTGKNIQYF. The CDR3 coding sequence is TGTGCCAGTAGTACCTCACTGACAGGAAAAAACATTCAGTACTTC.

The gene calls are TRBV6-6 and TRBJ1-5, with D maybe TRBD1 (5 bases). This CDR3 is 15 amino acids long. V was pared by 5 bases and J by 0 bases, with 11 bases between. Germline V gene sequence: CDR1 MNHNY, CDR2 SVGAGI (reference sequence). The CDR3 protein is CASSGGGYSNQPQHF. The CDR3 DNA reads TGTGCCAGCAGTGGGGGGGGTTATAGCAATCAGCCCCAGCATTTT.

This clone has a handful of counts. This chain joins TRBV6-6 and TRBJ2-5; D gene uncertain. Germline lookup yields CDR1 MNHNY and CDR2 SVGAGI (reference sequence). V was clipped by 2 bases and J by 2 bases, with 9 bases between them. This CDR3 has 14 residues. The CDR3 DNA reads TGTGCCAGCAGTTACGGAGCAGGACAAGAGACCCAGTACTTC. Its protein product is CASSYGAGQETQYF.

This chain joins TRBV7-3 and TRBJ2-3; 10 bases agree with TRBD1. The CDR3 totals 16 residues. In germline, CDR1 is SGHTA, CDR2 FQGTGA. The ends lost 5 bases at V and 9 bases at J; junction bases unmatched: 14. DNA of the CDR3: TGTGCCAGCAGCGTCTACCGGGACAGGGGATATGGAACGCAGTATTTT. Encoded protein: CASSVYRDRGYGTQYF.

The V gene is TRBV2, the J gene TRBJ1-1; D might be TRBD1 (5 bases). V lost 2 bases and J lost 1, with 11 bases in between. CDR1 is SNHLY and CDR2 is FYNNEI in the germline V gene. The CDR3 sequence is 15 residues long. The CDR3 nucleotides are TGTGCCAGCAGTGAATTAGGGACTCAGAACACTGAAGCTTTCTTT. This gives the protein CASSELGTQNTEAFF.

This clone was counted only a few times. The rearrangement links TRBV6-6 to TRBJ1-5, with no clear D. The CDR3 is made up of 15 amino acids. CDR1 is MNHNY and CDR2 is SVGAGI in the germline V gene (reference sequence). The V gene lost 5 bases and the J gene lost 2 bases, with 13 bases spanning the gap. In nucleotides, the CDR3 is TGTGCCAGCAGTACCTATTCCCCCGGCAATCAGCCCCAGCATTTT. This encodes CASSTYSPGNQPQHF.

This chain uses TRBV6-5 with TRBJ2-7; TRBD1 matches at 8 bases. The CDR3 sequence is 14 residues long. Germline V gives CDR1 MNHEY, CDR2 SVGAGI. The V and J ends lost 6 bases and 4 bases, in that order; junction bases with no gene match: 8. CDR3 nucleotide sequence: TGTGCCAGCAGCCCCGGGACAGGCCGTTACGAGCAGTACTTC. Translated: CASSPGTGRYEQYF.

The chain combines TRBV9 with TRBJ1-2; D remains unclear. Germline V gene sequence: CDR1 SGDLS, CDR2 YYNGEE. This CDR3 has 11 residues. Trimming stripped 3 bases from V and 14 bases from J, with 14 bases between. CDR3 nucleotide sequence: TGTGCCAGCAGCGAGGGAGGGCCGGGTACCTTC. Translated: CASSEGGPGTF.

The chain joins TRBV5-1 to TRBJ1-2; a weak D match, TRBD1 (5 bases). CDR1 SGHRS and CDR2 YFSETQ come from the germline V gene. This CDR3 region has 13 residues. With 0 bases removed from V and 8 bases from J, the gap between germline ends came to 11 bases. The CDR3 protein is CASSLGGAEGYTF. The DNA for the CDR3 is TGCGCCAGCAGCTTGGGAGGGGCGGAGGGCTACACCTTC.

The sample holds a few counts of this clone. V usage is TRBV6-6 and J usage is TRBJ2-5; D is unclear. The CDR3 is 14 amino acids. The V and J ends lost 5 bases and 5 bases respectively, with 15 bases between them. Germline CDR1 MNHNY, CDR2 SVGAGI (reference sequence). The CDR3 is CASSHGKLMETQYF. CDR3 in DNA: TGTGCCAGCAGTCACGGCAAACTGATGGAGACCCAGTACTTC.